This record covers a single T cell receptor beta chain. This clone occurred a few times. The clone's antigen remains unknown. One base away there is no much larger clone; base qualities are not given. The receptor library was made with the immunoSEQ multiplex PCR assay. A mixture of 60 forward primers for TCR Vbeta segments and 13 reverse primers for TCR Jbeta segments was used in the multiplex PCR. The CDR3 region of rearranged TCR beta genes was amplified from genomic DNA with a multiplex PCR assay. The Illumina HiSeq System was used to sequence the amplified TCR beta libraries as 87-base-pair reads. Concerning the study's data processing: A later analysis tallied around 82 million unique TCR beta chains across the 700 or so repertoires, and around 9.9 million of those chains were shared by two or more donors. Raw reads were error-corrected and collapsed into unique sequences by a nearest-neighbor algorithm in which closely related sequences were merged to remove PCR and sequencing errors. Alignment of CDR3 sequences to IMGT reference sequences was used to assign V, D and J gene segments. Each retained sequence needed at least a six-nucleotide match to both a V gene segment and a J gene segment. Rearrangements were classified as productive when the CDR3 lacked stop codons and remained in frame with V and J, and all other rearrangements were classified as non-productive. Following IMGT convention, CDR3 was defined as the stretch from the second conserved V-encoded cysteine to the conserved J-encoded phenylalanine. The earlier analysis of about 570 of the donors excluded any sequence lacking an unambiguous match to a single V gene segment. An earlier analysis of several hundred of the donors called V segments functional above 56.7% productive rearrangements and segregating when the between-donor standard deviation exceeded 5%. A statistical classification framework was built for diagnosing cytomegalovirus status from the catalog of TCR beta chain sequences. A later analysis assigned V and J genes by comparing TCR nucleotide sequences with IMGT/GENE-DB human TR gene sequences. Using the TCRdist pipeline, a later analysis assigned CDR3 sequences along with most-parsimonious VDJ recombination scenarios. In a later analysis, each TCR beta chain was defined by its CDR3 amino acid sequence together with its V-gene family, and reads lacking a unique V-gene family were excluded. A later analysis removed nearly 600 highly shared, low-generation-probability nucleotide sequences to deal with suspected cross-contamination and a sequencing artifact. A later analysis calculated a clonal expansion index for each public chain from normalized within-repertoire ranks of inferred template counts. Generation probabilities in a later analysis came from a VDJ recombination model fitted to out-of-frame rearrangements, and those results were checked against IGoR. In a later analysis, TCR-TCR, TCR-HLA and TCR-CMV co-occurrence was scored with hypergeometric tests, and a repertoire-size bias correction was applied to TCR pairs. False discovery rates were estimated in a later analysis by permuting HLA or CMV assignments 20 times. A later analysis grouped co-occurring TCRs with DBSCAN, adding TCRdist sequence similarity when clustering within HLA-allele-positive subsets. Repertoires with fewer than 30,000 or more than 120,000 public chains, plus five repertoires with anomalous nucleotide sharing, were excluded from co-occurrence clustering. TCRdb limited this immuneACCESS table to in-frame rearrangements with V and J called. A share of clones is missing; checked studies link under half to unresolved V genes, and the rest is unexplained. From that table come the V and J calls and clone size; the DNA was used to work out D and trimming. Recorded for this sample are around 100,000 clones; roughly four fifths of them occurred a single time. The leading ten clones occupy less than 11% of the sample.

Trimming costs V 1 base and J 10 bases, and their ends lie 11 bases apart. From a lookup of the germline V gene, CDR1 and CDR2 are MNHNS and SASEGT. The cysteine opens and the phenylalanine closes a CDR3 of 12 amino acids. The only DNA kept is the CDR3, 36 bases in frame from the first base. This specimen comes from a study of cytomegalovirus exposure and HLA in healthy donors (dated by TCRdb to between 2016 and 2019). About the full investigation: According to an earlier analysis of 587 of the donors, 200 million or so T cells yielded 120 million or so unique TCR beta sequences and approximately 300 Gb of sequence data. An early release covering roughly 600 HLA-typed donors comprised approximately 290 gigabases of sequencing data and 85 million to 100 million unique TCR sequences. The genetic ancestry cluster associated with self-reported Caucasian donors included roughly 84% of the roughly 390 genotyped donors. The study aimed to test whether signatures of past pathogen exposure could be identified by cataloging public T cell receptors. The study profiled the T cell repertoires of around 700 subjects by immunosequencing and related them to cytomegalovirus serostatus. In addition to the first cohort of 650 to 750 subjects, a separate validation cohort of approximately 130 different subjects was used. The study combined high-throughput TCR immunosequencing, statistical association of individual TCRs with disease status, and machine learning to predict cytomegalovirus infection status. A later analysis re-examined previously published TCR beta repertoires from over 500 donors and added high-resolution HLA genotyping to investigate patterns of TCR occurrence. The later analysis used no new phenotypic data to find candidate immune exposures, relying instead on TCR beta sequences and their occurrence across donors. In an earlier analysis of 500 to 650 of the donors, high-throughput TCR beta sequencing was used to judge whether each TCR beta V gene segment behaved as functional or pseudogenic. Alongside the repertoire data, information on donor age, sex, ethnicity and CMV serostatus was compiled. A later genetic analysis took genome-wide SNP genotypes for about 65% of the 666 donors and used that subset as a discovery cohort. All discovery cohort repertoires had been generated using a single sequencing platform. HLA typing covered class I and class II loci at four-digit resolution. The number of typed donors differed by locus: about 629-630 for A, B, C, DRB1 and DQB1; some 500 for DQA1; some 610 for DPA1; and 400 to 480 for DPB1. Several DR-DQ haplotypes were treated as single units for association and clustering because of strong linkage in the cohort. Across some 400 genotyped donors of the cohort, an average of about 240,000 unique TCR beta nucleotide sequences per donor were sequenced, and approximately 17% of those sequences were non-productive. Broader findings and caveats from the paper: The presence/absence analyses assumed that sequencing depth was roughly uniform across donors, and that assumption may not be true. Correlated functional status among segregating V segments might be attributable to linkage disequilibrium, but an unknown experimental factor could not be ruled out. An association between a missense DCLRE1C variant and V-gene and J-gene trimming of TCR beta chains was found in a later genetic analysis and replicated in an independent cohort. The sequencing pipeline was judged likely to have produced a cluster of highly shared sequence variants as a technical artifact. Only TCR beta chains were sequenced in this cohort, and the absence of alpha or paired-chain data limited detectable features. Specific HLA alleles were associated with about 17,000 TCR beta sequences at a false discovery rate of 0.05 in a later analysis. In an earlier analysis of some 500 of the donors, most TCR beta V segments appeared in productive rearrangements about 90% or about 30% of the time, broadly matching IMGT annotations. Because some donors lacked HLA typing at each locus, the association tests relied only on the typed subset. While some public TCRs were present in many individuals, most TCR sequences turned up only very rarely across donors. A few of the identified cytomegalovirus-associated TCR beta chains were confirmed in vitro to be specific for cytomegalovirus antigens. Because counts were too low, about 15 rarely observed V segments, including chromosome 9 orphons, were left out of the earlier analysis of approximately 580 of the donors. In a later analysis, HLA-associated TCR beta chains showed more clonal expansion and lower generation probabilities than non-associated chains that were equally common. Immune exposure information for the cohort was limited to CMV serostatus. In the study, some 180 TCR beta chains were listed as associated with cytomegalovirus. It was suggested by the authors that the approach could potentially be generalized to other disease states and immunological phenotypes. According to a later analysis, TCR association rates differed among HLA loci, with DRB1 alleles showing the most associated TCRs and HLA-C alleles showing the fewest. The classifier was reported to diagnose cytomegalovirus status with high specificity and sensitivity in both the original cohort and the validation cohort. According to a later genetic analysis, donors in an Asian-associated ancestry cluster had fewer N-insertions in productive TCRs than the approximately 710-donor mean. A further reported finding was that TCR beta sequences accurately predicted the HLA-A and HLA-B alleles for most subjects in the first cohort. Strong co-occurrence of HLA alleles, especially DR and DQ, made assigning TCR associations to individual alleles difficult. According to a later analysis, most CMV-associated TCR beta chains appeared to be HLA-restricted, and the HLA associations seemed to be driven largely by CMV exposure. According to a later analysis, parvovirus B19, influenza, CMV and Epstein-Barr virus appeared linked to several top co-occurrence clusters. Some IMGT-functional V segments, including TRBV6-2 and TRBV6-3, could not be distinguished by the 87-base-pair reads and were therefore excluded.

The cohort consisted of hundreds of healthy bone marrow donors. At the time of sampling, every cohort member was nominally healthy, though immune exposures that went unrecorded were likely present. The donor tested CMV seronegative, placing the donor among the 350 or so seronegative members of the cohort. A peripheral blood sample was provided by each donor, and peripheral blood mononuclear cells were used for TCR beta sequencing. Genomic DNA extraction from the blood cell samples was performed with the Qiagen DNeasy Blood Extraction Kit. The sequence is built from TRBV6-1 and TRBJ2-7; no D gene is confidently identified. Sequencing input: PBMCs. The TCR originated in a man aged 45-60 years in good health and CMV-seronegative. This receptor has the CDR3 CASSEGLVFQYF. In nucleotide form, the sequence is TGTGCCAGCAGTGAAGGGCTGGTTTTTCAGTACTTC.